Listed here are 18 T cell receptor beta chains from one sample, sequenced in a study of naive and memory T cell subsets. Amplification of ligated cDNA took four PCR rounds with SP2 and nested alpha and beta constant primers. TCRdb independently ran MiXCR on the 5' RACE reads; one entry per CDR3 protein. The table shows about 62,000 distinct CDR3 sequences, with under 10% occurring only once. An oligonucleotide containing a UMI was ligated to the 3' end of TCR cDNA. Receptor source: a female donor in good health.

V usage is TRBV7-9 and J usage is TRBJ1-3; D gene uncertain. The CDR3 runs to 16 residues. The V end was cut by 2 bases, the J end by 0 bases, with 11 bases between. Germline CDR1 reads SEHNR; CDR2 reads FQNEAQ (reference sequence). The CDR3 nucleotides are TGTGCCAGCAGCTTACGCGAGTCGGGCTCTGGAAACACCATATATTTT. Translation: CASSLRESGSGNTIYF.

The rearrangement joins TRBV5-6 to TRBJ2-3; unclear D gene. V lost 3 bases and J lost 8, with 13 bases in between. Germline V lookup: CDR1 SGHDT, CDR2 YYEEEE. The CDR3 runs 13 residues. As DNA, the CDR3 is TGTGCCAGCAGCTACGACGGACCGCTTACGCAGTATTTT. This translates into CASSYDGPLTQYF. Drawing the rest from reference TRBV5-6 and TRBJ2-3, the complete variable domain is DAGVTQSPTHLIKTRGQQVTLRCSPKSGHDTVSWYQQALGQGPQFIFQYYEEEERQRGNFPDRFSGHQFPNYSSELNVNALLLGDSALYLCASSYDGPLTQYFGPGTRLTVL.

This clonotype came up a few times. The genes are TRBV12-3 or TRBV12-4 and TRBJ1-2; 10 nucleotides line up with TRBD1. With V trimmed by 5 bases and J by 8 bases, 5 bases remained unmatched. The length of the CDR3 is 13 residues. In nucleotides, the CDR3 is TGTGCCAGCAGTAGACAGGGGGCGGAAGGCTACACCTTC. Its translation is CASSRQGAEGYTF.

This chain joins TRBV11-2 and TRBJ1-5; D gene ambiguous. V gave up 0 bases and J gave up 6 bases, with 9 bases separating them. Looked up from germline, CDR1 is SGHAT and CDR2 is FQNNGV. The CDR3 totals 14 residues. The CDR3 DNA reads TGTGCCAGCAGCTTAGATGGTGGGATTCAGCCCCAGCATTTT. This translates into CASSLDGGIQPQHF.

The chain carries TRBV7-3 and TRBJ2-3; TRBD2 matches 16 bases. The germline CDR1 and CDR2 sequences are SGHTA and FQGTGA. J gave up 1 base and V 4 bases, and 8 bases lay outside the gene matches. The CDR3 totals 19 residues. CDR3 sequence reads: CASSSTGLAGGGGTDTQYF. DNA of the CDR3: TGTGCCAGCAGCTCCACGGGACTAGCGGGGGGGGGAGGCACAGATACGCAGTATTTT. Looking up the rest from reference TRBV7-3 and TRBJ2-3 gives the full variable domain: GAGVSQTPSNKVTEKGKYVELRCDPISGHTALYWYRQSLGQGPEFLIYFQGTGAADDSGLPNDRFFAVRPEGSVSTLKIQRTERGDSAVYLCASSSTGLAGGGGTDTQYFGPGTRLTVL.

This clonotype was observed many times. J is TRBJ2-3 and V is TRBV20-1; D is possibly TRBD1 (6 bases). CDR1 is DFQATT and CDR2 is SNEGSKA in the germline V gene (reference sequence). The CDR3 is 14 residues long. The V end lost 4 bases, the J end lost 2 bases, and 13 bases lay between the germline ends. The chain's CDR3 is CSATKGQITDTQYF. CDR3 nucleotide sequence: TGCAGTGCTACCAAAGGACAGATCACAGATACGCAGTATTTT.

V is TRBV14 and J is TRBJ1-2; the D gene is possibly TRBD1 (5 bases). Germline V gene lookup returns CDR1 SGHDN and CDR2 FVKESK. This CDR3 is 14 amino acids long. The V gene lost 3 bases and the J gene lost 6 bases, with 14 bases spanning the gap. DNA of the CDR3: TGTGCCAGCAGCCACTTTGGACAACCAGATGGCTACACCTTC. It translates to CASSHFGQPDGYTF. The full variable domain, rest sourced from reference TRBV14 and TRBJ1-2, is EAGVTQFPSHSVIEKGQTVTLRCDPISGHDNLYWYRRVMGKEIKFLLHFVKESKQDESGMPNNRFLAERTGGTYSTLKVQPAELEDSGVYFCASSHFGQPDGYTFGSGTRLTVV.

There are a few counts of this clonotype. V usage is TRBV11-2 and J usage is TRBJ2-5; TRBD1 matches 7 bases. The CDR3 totals 15 residues. The trim removed 1 base at V and 2 bases at J, leaving 4 bases unmatched. The germline V gene has CDR1 SGHAT and CDR2 FQNNGV. The chain's CDR3 is CASSLGGQVQETQYF. In nucleotides, the CDR3 is TGTGCCAGCAGCTTAGGCGGACAGGTACAAGAGACCCAGTACTTC.

This clonotype was found many times. The chain is built from TRBV19 and TRBJ1-2, with D tentatively TRBD1 (5 bases). The CDR3 has 12 residues. V gave up 7 bases and J gave up 7 bases, with 13 bases separating them. The germline V gene has CDR1 LNHDA and CDR2 SQIVND (reference sequence). The DNA of the CDR3 is TGTGCCAGTACCCAGGGTGGAGGTGGCTACACCTTC. It translates to CASTQGGGGYTF.

The J gene is TRBJ1-5, the V gene TRBV28, with D tentatively TRBD1 (5 bases). V was shortened by 6 bases and J by 0 bases, with 18 bases between the two germline ends. Germline values: CDR1 MDHEN, CDR2 SYDVKM. CDR3 size: 17 residues. The CDR3 bases are TGTGCCAGCAGACACCCCGACAGCGAATATAGCAATCAGCCCCAGCATTTT. Its protein product is CASRHPDSEYSNQPQHF.

In its sample, this clonotype was seen a few times. The chain employs TRBV11-2 and TRBJ2-3; D may match TRBD1 or TRBD2 (5 bases each). Germline V gives CDR1 SGHAT, CDR2 FQNNGV. The CDR3 covers 15 residues. V was trimmed by 1 base and J by 3 bases, leaving 11 bases between them. CDR3 DNA sequence: TGTGCCAGCAGCTTAGGGGGGTTACTAACAGATACGCAGTATTTT. This codes for CASSLGGLLTDTQYF. The variable domain in full, completed from reference TRBV11-2 and TRBJ2-3, reads EAGVAQSPRYKIIEKRQSVAFWCNPISGHATLYWYQQILGQGPKLLIQFQNNGVVDDSQLPKDRFSAERLKGVDSTLKIQPAKLEDSAVYLCASSLGGLLTDTQYFGPGTRLTVL.

This chain joins TRBV12-3 or TRBV12-4 and TRBJ1-1; TRBD1 aligns across 9 bases. The CDR3 totals 15 residues. V lost 2 bases to trimming and J lost 4 bases; unmatched junction nucleotides: 5. The CDR3 coding sequence is TGTGCCAGCAGTTTATCCGGGACAGGGAGCACTGAAGCTTTCTTT. Protein sequence: CASSLSGTGSTEAFF.

The chain is built from TRBV15 and TRBJ2-2, with TRBD1 identical over 7 bases. Losses at the gene ends were 1 base for V and 2 bases for J; bases not matched to a gene: 4. The CDR3 is made up of 16 amino acids. The germline V gene encodes CDR1 LNHNV and CDR2 YYDKDF (reference sequence). Here the CDR3 DNA reads TGTGCCACCAGCAGAGGGGGGACAGCTAACACCGGGGAGCTGTTTTTT. Translation gives CATSRGGTANTGELFF.

The sample holds many counts of this clonotype. This chain joins TRBV9 and TRBJ2-7; the match to TRBD1 covers 7 bases. V was clipped by 0 bases and J by 0 bases; unmatched bases: 6. The CDR3 runs to 16 residues. CDR1 is SGDLS and CDR2 is YYNGEE in the germline V gene. The CDR3 is CASSVGNRDSSYEQYF. For the CDR3, the DNA is TGTGCCAGCAGCGTAGGCAATCGGGACAGCTCCTACGAGCAGTACTTC.

This clonotype was found a few times. The genes are TRBV7-9 and TRBJ2-7, with D maybe TRBD2 (5 bases). The germline V and J ends were trimmed by 0 bases and 6 bases, with 18 bases remaining between them. Germline V gene lookup returns CDR1 SEHNR and CDR2 FQNEAQ (reference sequence). The CDR3 consists of 16 residues. DNA of the CDR3: TGTGCCAGCAGCTTAGCGGGTTCGGGGTTGGGTCGCGAGCAGTACTTC. This gives the protein CASSLAGSGLGREQYF.

This clonotype was seen repeatedly, ten times or more. The chain joins TRBV7-3 to TRBJ1-1; TRBD1 is a possible D gene (6 bases). The germline V and J ends were trimmed by 5 bases and 1 base, with 14 bases remaining between them. This CDR3 has 15 amino acids. CDR1 and CDR2 (germline): SGHTA, FQGTGA. CDR3 DNA sequence: TGTGCCAGCAGCCCCAGCCAGGGGAAGAACACTGAAGCTTTCTTT. As protein: CASSPSQGKNTEAFF.

This clonotype came up a few times. This rearrangement joins TRBV28 to TRBJ2-3, with 7 bases identical to TRBD1. Germline assignment: CDR1 MDHEN and CDR2 SYDVKM. With 4 bases clipped from V and 2 bases from J, the junction kept 6 bases outside the gene matches. The CDR3 spans 15 residues. The CDR3 nucleotides read TGTGCCAGCAGTTCCACAGGGGTTGTCACAGATACGCAGTATTTT. This translates into CASSSTGVVTDTQYF.

This clonotype was detected a few times. The chain uses TRBV20-1 and TRBJ1-2, with 7 bases lining up with TRBD1. Germline-derived CDR1 and CDR2 are DFQATT and SNEGSKA (reference sequence). This CDR3 is 12 amino acids long. V shed 4 bases, J shed 4 bases, and the junction held 3 bases outside the gene matches. CDR3 nucleotide sequence: TGCAGTGCTAATGACAGGGTCTATGGCTACACCTTC. It encodes CSANDRVYGYTF.